The T cell receptor beta chain described here comes from a study of T cell responses to AZD1222 COVID-19 vaccine. The CDR3 is 13 residues long. V lost 4 bases to trimming and J lost 0 bases, with 4 bases between them. Per germline, CDR1 KGHSH and CDR2 LQKENI. This clone has more than one count but fewer than ten. Sequenced by immunoSEQ multiplex PCR; TCRdb stores in-frame clones only, minus some. The top ten hold about 4% of the sample, which has 130,000 to 150,000 clones, about 89% seen once. The source is an adult who received the AZD1222 COVID-19 vaccine. The rearrangement joins TRBV18 to TRBJ1-3; no firm D call. Sequenced material: peripheral blood, taken 28 days after the second AZD1222 dose. CDR3 protein: CASSLISGNTIYF. For the CDR3, the DNA is TGTGCCAGCTCACTTATCTCTGGAAACACCATATATTTT.